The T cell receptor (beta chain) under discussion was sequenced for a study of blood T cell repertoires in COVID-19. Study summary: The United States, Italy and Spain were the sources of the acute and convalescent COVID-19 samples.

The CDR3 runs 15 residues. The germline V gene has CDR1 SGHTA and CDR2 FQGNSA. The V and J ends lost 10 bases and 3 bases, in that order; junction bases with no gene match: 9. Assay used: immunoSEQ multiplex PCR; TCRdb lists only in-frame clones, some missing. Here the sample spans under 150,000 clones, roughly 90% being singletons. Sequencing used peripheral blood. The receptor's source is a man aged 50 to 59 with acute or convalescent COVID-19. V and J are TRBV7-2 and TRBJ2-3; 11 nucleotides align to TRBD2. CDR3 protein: CAIRASGRTTDTQYF. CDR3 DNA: TGTGCCATTAGGGCTAGCGGGAGGACTACAGATACGCAGTATTTT.